A selection of T cell receptor beta chains follows, all from one sample in a study of siplizumab effects on memory and regulatory T cells. Only in-frame clones appear in the TCRdb table, and some are missing; sequencing was by immunoSEQ multiplex PCR. This sample has 65,000 to 90,000 clones, with around 93% found just once. Sequences were obtained from CD8+ T cells sorted from blood. The source of these receptors is a human donor in good health. The CDR3 runs from the conserved cysteine through the conserved F or W. Each record gives: clone size, V gene, J gene, D gene, CDR3 DNA, CDR3 protein. D genes are given only for firm matches. Expanded clones get a size class; other rows say once, few or many, or leave the size out.

>NA|TRBV19|TRBJ2-2|NA
TGTGCCAGTAGTACTGGACAGACCGGGGAGCTGTTTTTT
CASSTGQTGELFF
>NA|TRBV6-4|TRBJ1-4|NA
TGTGCCAGCAGGGGGACTGGGGAAAAACTGTTTTTT
CASRGTGEKLFF
>NA|TRBV30|TRBJ2-1|NA
TGTGCCTGGAGGGACGGCAGCTCCTACAATGAGCAGTTCTTC
CAWRDGSSYNEQFF
>NA|TRBV28|TRBJ1-3|NA
TGTGCCAGCAGTTCACAGAATTCTGGAAACACCATATATTTT
CASSSQNSGNTIYF
>NA|TRBV7-2|TRBJ1-2|NA
TGTGCCAGCACCTGGGTAATCCGGGACCAGAAAGGAGATGGCTACACCTTC
CASTWVIRDQKGDGYTF
>NA|TRBV28|TRBJ2-3|TRBD2
TGTGCCAGCAGTTTACTAGGGGAGGGAGATACGCAGTATTTT
CASSLLGEGDTQYF
>NA|TRBV11-2|TRBJ2-5|TRBD2
TGTGCCAGCCACTACAGGACTAGCGGGGTCCGGGAGACCCAGTACTTC
CASHYRTSGVRETQYF
>NA|TRBV6-1|TRBJ2-1|NA
TGTGCCAGCAGTGAACCGGGGGCATATGAGCAGTTCTTC
CASSEPGAYEQFF
>NA|TRBV9|TRBJ2-1|TRBD2
TGTGCCAGCAGCCCCTGGGGACTAGCGGGGGGGGCCTTGAACAATGAGCAGTTCTTC
CASSPWGLAGGALNNEQFF
>once|TRBV29-1|TRBJ2-3|TRBD2
TGCAGCGTGGCAGGACTAGCGGGGGGGGACCGCCCCGATACGCAGTATTTT
CSVAGLAGGDRPDTQYF
>NA|TRBV27|TRBJ2-7|TRBD2
TGTGCCAGCAGTCCTTTAGCGGGGGGGCGTTACGAGCAGTACTTC
CASSPLAGGRYEQYF
>once|TRBV28|TRBJ2-2|TRBD1
TGTGCCAGCAGTTCCGACAGGGCCTATAGGAACACCGGGGAGCTGTTTTTT
CASSSDRAYRNTGELFF
>NA|TRBV6-5|TRBJ1-6|TRBD1
TGTGCCAGCAGTTCACAGGGGTGGTCACCCCTCCACTTT
CASSSQGWSPLHF
>once|TRBV5-4|TRBJ2-3|NA
TGTGCCAGCAGCTTTACCGGCCCCACAGATACGCAGTATTTT
CASSFTGPTDTQYF
>NA|TRBV6-1|TRBJ1-4|NA
TGTGCCAGCGCGGGGGAGAAACTGTTTTTT
CASAGEKLFF
>NA|TRBV6-5|TRBJ1-1|TRBD1
TGTGCCAGCAGTTACGGACAGGGGACTGAAGCTTTCTTT
CASSYGQGTEAFF
>once|TRBV28|TRBJ2-7|NA
TGTGCCAGCAGCAAAGACAGCTACGAGCAGTACTTC
CASSKDSYEQYF
>NA|TRBV19|TRBJ2-3|TRBD2
TGTGCGACTCGCGCTAGCGGGGGGGTTCGCACAGATACGCAGTATTTT
CATRASGGVRTDTQYF
>NA|TRBV19|TRBJ2-6|NA
TGTGCCAGTACTGCCTCTGGGGCCAACGTCCTGACTTTC
CASTASGANVLTF